The present T cell receptor beta chain was sequenced within a study of CD8+CD57+ T cells in acquired aplastic anemia listed by TCRdb under 2018. Broadly, across the study: DNA extracted from sorted CD4+ and CD8+ cells had a mean of around 3.3 ug, with a range of about 0.19 to 27.4 ug. A CD8+CD57+ expansion meant a frequency higher than the mean frequency seen in healthy subjects. Study-level results and caveats: Some 31 CD8+ CDR3 sequences were shared between patients and controls but appeared highly expressed in patients and within their immunodominant clones. CD8+ Simpson's diversity did not differ significantly between patients and healthy controls (P=0.060).

Genomic DNA was used as template for profiling of TCR beta VDJ combinations and CDR3 sequences. An Illumina HiSeq 2000 was the platform used for TCR repertoire sequencing. As for the authors' bioinformatics: TRBV/TRBJ rearrangement plots, CDR3 size and DJ length profiles, and Simpson's diversity index were used to evaluate the repertoires. The immunodominant clone was defined as the most abundant DNA sequence in deep sequencing data. CDR3 amino acid sequences were checked for sharing between subjects and were compared against published repertoires and the VDJdb database. TCRdb's own reprocessing of the public reads used fastp at Q25 and MiXCR and kept productive beta chains. Identical CDR3 proteins give one entry, which carries the most common genes and DNA. TCRdb, rather than the study authors, made the V and J calls. Counted in this sample were over 150,000 distinct CDR3 sequences; roughly half of them appeared once. The ten largest account for approximately 12% of the sample.

As to this clonotype: The antigen this receptor binds is unknown. Per-base quality was not reported, and no clone a single base away is much larger than it.

The patients picked for sequencing were ones in whom flow cytometry had shown an expansion of CD8+CD57+ cells. Every patient had a diagnosis of severe acquired aplastic anemia based on International Study of Aplastic Anemia and Agranulocytosis and Camitta criteria. At the time blood was sampled, none of the patients had received any therapy. In this study, sorted CD4+ and CD8+ T cells from the blood of healthy subjects and of severe aplastic anemia patients had their TCR repertoires deep-sequenced. In the USA, patient enrollment took place under clinicaltrials.gov protocols 00001620, 01623167, 00001397, 00071045, 00081523 and 00961064. Ficoll-Paque density gradient centrifugation was used to isolate peripheral blood mononuclear cells. Before DNA extraction, CD4+ and CD8+ T cells were sorted with FACS or magnetic beads. Germline trimming: 5 bases from V, 9 bases from J; junction bases outside gene matches: 9. Including the terminal cysteine and phenylalanine, the CDR3 comprises 15 residues. The CDR3 DNA has 45 bases and is translated from base 1.

Material: sorted CD4+, CD8+, or CD8+CD57+ T cells (not recorded which) from PBMCs. The TCR sequence derives from a human donor with aplastic anemia. The chain links TRBV12-3 or TRBV12-4 with TRBJ2-5, and 13 bases in between align with TRBD2. The nucleotides are TGTGCCAGCAGTGCTTCGGGACTAGCGGGGACGCCCCAGTACTTC. Translated, it gives CASSASGLAGTPQYF.